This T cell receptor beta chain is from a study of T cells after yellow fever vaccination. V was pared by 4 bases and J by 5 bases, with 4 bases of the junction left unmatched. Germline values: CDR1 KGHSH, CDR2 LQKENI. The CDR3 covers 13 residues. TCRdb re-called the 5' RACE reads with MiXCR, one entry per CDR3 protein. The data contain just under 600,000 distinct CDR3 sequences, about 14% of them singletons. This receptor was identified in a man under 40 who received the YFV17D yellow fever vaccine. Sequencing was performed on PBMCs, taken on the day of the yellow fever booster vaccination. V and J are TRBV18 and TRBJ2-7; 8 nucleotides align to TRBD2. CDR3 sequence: CASSRREGDEQYF. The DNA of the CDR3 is TGTGCCAGCTCACGCCGGGAGGGGGACGAGCAGTACTTC.